These T cell receptor beta chains were read from a single sample in a study of blood T cell repertoires in COVID-19. The assay was immunoSEQ multiplex PCR, and TCRdb's table has in-frame clones only and misses some. The sample lists 100,000 to 150,000 clones, around 80% occurring once. Sample: PBMCs or T cells enriched from blood (not recorded which). These TCRs come from a man in his forties with acute COVID-19. The CDR3 runs from the conserved cysteine through the conserved F or W. The D gene is left open where the match is weak. A clone size is listed for some rows: how often the clone was seen (once, few, many), or a class if it is expanded.

D gene	clone size	V gene	J gene	CDR3 protein	CDR3 DNA
NA	NA	TRBV3-1/TRBV3-2	TRBJ2-3	CASRDWVSTDTQYF	TGTGCCAGCAGGGACTGGGTTAGCACAGATACGCAGTATTTT
NA	NA	TRBV7-3	TRBJ2-1	CASSLLGDSLNEQFF	TGTGCCAGCAGCTTATTGGGGGACTCCCTCAATGAGCAGTTCTTC
TRBD1	NA	TRBV28	TRBJ1-2	CASSLDGTGGSYGYTF	TGTGCCAGCAGTTTAGACGGGACAGGGGGCAGTTATGGCTACACCTTC
NA	once	TRBV7-3	TRBJ2-2	CASSLWSNTGELFF	TGTGCCAGCAGCTTATGGAGCAACACCGGGGAGCTGTTTTTT
NA	NA	TRBV12-3/TRBV12-4	TRBJ2-5	CASTQGRGETQYF	TGTGCCAGCACCCAGGGGAGAGGGGAGACCCAGTACTTC
NA	few	TRBV20-1	TRBJ2-3	CSARGSNPQYF	TGCAGTGCTAGAGGAAGCAACCCTCAGTATTTT
NA	once	TRBV18	TRBJ1-2	CASSPQGEANYGYTF	TGTGCCAGCTCACCTCAAGGGGAAGCTAACTATGGCTACACCTTC
TRBD1	NA	TRBV5-1	TRBJ2-5	CASSLGQGVQETQYF	TGCGCCAGCAGCTTGGGACAGGGGGTACAAGAGACCCAGTACTTC
NA	NA	TRBV7-9	TRBJ1-2	CASSSTLGYTF	TGTGCCAGCAGCTCAACACTAGGCTACACCTTC
TRBD1	NA	TRBV7-3	TRBJ1-1	CASSQGGLMTEAFF	TGTGCCAGCAGCCAGGGGGGACTTATGACTGAAGCTTTCTTT
NA	NA	TRBV7-6	TRBJ1-1	CASSFQAQGEAFF	TGTGCCAGCAGCTTCCAGGCTCAGGGAGAAGCTTTCTTT
NA	once	TRBV6-2/TRBV6-3	TRBJ2-2	CASSDPGRGGELFF	TGTGCCAGCAGTGACCCAGGGCGAGGTGGGGAGCTGTTTTTT
NA	once	TRBV3-1/TRBV3-2	TRBJ2-7	CASSPEGAYEQYF	TGTGCCAGCAGCCCTGAAGGGGCCTACGAGCAGTACTTC
TRBD2	NA	TRBV29-1	TRBJ2-1	CSVEGTSGVEYNEQFF	TGCAGCGTCGAAGGGACTAGCGGGGTGGAGTACAATGAGCAGTTCTTC
TRBD1	NA	TRBV7-2	TRBJ1-2	CASSFNLGQGQGYTF	TGTGCCAGCAGCTTTAACCTCGGACAGGGTCAAGGCTACACCTTC
NA	NA	TRBV19	TRBJ1-1	CASSNMAGIPEAFF	TGTGCCAGTAGTAACATGGCGGGGATACCTGAAGCTTTCTTT
TRBD1	NA	TRBV12-3/TRBV12-4	TRBJ2-7	CASSHDREREQYF	TGTGCCAGCAGTCATGACAGGGAACGTGAGCAGTACTTC
TRBD2	NA	TRBV18	TRBJ2-7	CASSQGGSYEQYF	TGTGCCAGCTCACAGGGAGGGTCCTACGAGCAGTACTTC
NA	NA	TRBV6-5	TRBJ1-4	CASSVQGANEKLFF	TGTGCCAGCAGCGTCCAGGGTGCTAATGAAAAACTGTTTTTT
NA	NA	TRBV28	TRBJ1-6	CASSLWRSPLHF	TGTGCCAGCAGTTTATGGCGTTCACCCCTCCACTTT
NA	NA	TRBV3-1/TRBV3-2	TRBJ1-2	CASSQELGSNGYTF	TGTGCCAGCAGCCAAGAATTGGGGAGCAATGGCTACACCTTC
NA	NA	TRBV30	TRBJ1-2	CAWIETGYGYTF	TGTGCCTGGATTGAGACTGGCTATGGCTACACCTTC
TRBD1	NA	TRBV10-1	TRBJ1-1	CASSQGTANTEAFF	TGCGCCAGCAGTCAAGGGACAGCGAACACTGAAGCTTTCTTT
NA	NA	TRBV11-2	TRBJ2-1	CASSLVGGTGDEQFF	TGTGCCAGCAGCTTAGTGGGCGGGACTGGGGATGAGCAGTTCTTC
TRBD2	NA	TRBV3-1/TRBV3-2	TRBJ2-2	CASSQPEGRGNTGELFF	TGTGCCAGCAGCCAACCCGAGGGGAGGGGGAACACCGGGGAGCTGTTTTTT
NA	NA	TRBV25-1	TRBJ1-1	CASSRTSLRMHTEAFF	TGTGCCAGCAGCCGGACATCCCTGCGTATGCACACTGAAGCTTTCTTT
NA	NA	TRBV3-1/TRBV3-2	TRBJ2-4	CASSQAGHKNIQYF	TGTGCCAGCAGCCAAGCGGGACACAAAAACATTCAGTACTTC
NA	NA	TRBV11-3	TRBJ1-1	CASSRGTEAFF	TGTGCCAGCAGCCGGGGGACTGAAGCTTTCTTT
TRBD1	NA	TRBV11-2	TRBJ2-7	CASSLVAGGYEQYF	TGTGCCAGCAGCTTAGTCGCAGGGGGCTACGAGCAGTACTTC
NA	NA	TRBV20-1	TRBJ2-1	CSAEQGYEQFF	TGCAGTGCCGAACAGGGCTATGAGCAGTTCTTC
NA	NA	TRBV2	TRBJ1-5	CASSVEAWQPQHF	TGTGCCAGCAGTGTGGAGGCTTGGCAGCCCCAGCATTTT
NA	NA	TRBV7-9	TRBJ2-7	CASNNRDTYEQYF	TGTGCCAGCAACAACAGGGATACCTACGAGCAGTACTTC
TRBD1	few	TRBV29-1	TRBJ1-1	CSVLDRGAFF	TGCAGCGTGCTGGACAGGGGAGCTTTCTTT
TRBD2	NA	TRBV7-7	TRBJ2-1	CASSLATSGKNYNEQFF	TGTGCTAGCAGCTTAGCTACTAGCGGGAAAAACTACAATGAGCAGTTCTTC
TRBD1	NA	TRBV5-6	TRBJ2-7	CASSPGQVEQYF	TGTGCCAGCAGCCCGGGACAGGTCGAACAGTACTTC
NA	NA	TRBV11-3	TRBJ2-7	CASSKSQGSSYEQYF	TGTGCCAGCAGCAAATCACAGGGATCCTCCTACGAGCAGTACTTC
TRBD1	NA	TRBV11-3	TRBJ2-2	CASSPGTDTGELFF	TGTGCCAGCAGCCCTGGGACAGACACCGGGGAGCTGTTTTTT
TRBD1	NA	TRBV6-1	TRBJ1-5	CASSEDLGQGSNQPQHF	TGTGCCAGCAGTGAAGATTTGGGACAGGGGAGCAATCAGCCCCAGCATTTT
TRBD1	NA	TRBV24-1	TRBJ1-5	CATPPGQGNNQPQHF	TGTGCCACTCCCCCGGGACAGGGAAACAATCAGCCCCAGCATTTT
NA	NA	TRBV3-1/TRBV3-2	TRBJ1-3	CASSQASGNTIYF	TGTGCCAGCAGCCAGGCCAGTGGAAACACCATATATTTT
NA	NA	TRBV5-6	TRBJ1-2	CASSLGRNYGYTF	TGTGCCAGCAGCTTGGGGCGGAACTATGGCTACACCTTC
TRBD1	NA	TRBV6-5	TRBJ2-5	CASSYSRQGMETQYF	TGTGCCAGCAGTTACTCGCGACAGGGGATGGAGACCCAGTACTTC
TRBD1	NA	TRBV18	TRBJ1-2	CASSPYDREAYGYTF	TGTGCCAGCTCACCATACGACAGGGAGGCGTATGGCTACACCTTC
TRBD1	NA	TRBV6-1	TRBJ2-7	CASSEASGTGGYEQYF	TGTGCCAGCAGTGAAGCGTCCGGGACAGGGGGCTACGAGCAGTACTTC
NA	NA	TRBV30	TRBJ1-4	CAWSAAGLGIAKLFF	TGTGCCTGGTCCGCTGCGGGCCTAGGTATCGCAAAACTGTTTTTT
TRBD1	NA	TRBV18	TRBJ2-1	CASSGTGGIVEQFF	TGTGCCAGCTCCGGGACAGGGGGGATCGTTGAGCAGTTCTTC
TRBD1	once	TRBV25-1	TRBJ2-7	CASIRQGEQYF	TGTGCCAGCATTCGACAGGGAGAGCAGTACTTC
NA	once	TRBV7-2	TRBJ2-5	CASSSELAGYRRETQYF	TGTGCCAGCAGCTCCGAACTAGCAGGTTATCGACGGGAGACCCAGTACTTC
NA	NA	TRBV11-2	TRBJ2-1	CASTPRPNNEQFF	TGTGCCAGCACCCCTAGACCGAACAATGAGCAGTTCTTC
TRBD1	NA	TRBV7-7	TRBJ2-1	CASSLHPGTVNEQFF	TGTGCTAGCAGCTTACATCCCGGGACAGTAAATGAGCAGTTCTTC
TRBD1	NA	TRBV25-1	TRBJ1-1	CASRPGTGTTEAFF	TGTGCCAGCAGGCCCGGGACAGGGACCACTGAAGCTTTCTTT
TRBD2	once	TRBV13	TRBJ2-7	CASSPITTGGGYEQYF	TGTGCCAGCAGCCCCATCACCACGGGGGGAGGCTACGAGCAGTACTTC
NA	NA	TRBV9	TRBJ1-6	CASSPRQDNSPLHF	TGTGCCAGCAGCCCCCGACAGGATAATTCACCCCTCCACTTT
TRBD1	NA	TRBV11-2	TRBJ2-1	CASSPGTGSYNEQFF	TGTGCCAGCAGTCCGGGGACAGGGTCCTACAATGAGCAGTTCTTC
NA	NA	TRBV4-1	TRBJ2-3	CASSQAGVREDTQYF	TGCGCCAGCAGCCAAGCGGGGGTTCGGGAAGATACGCAGTATTTT
TRBD1	NA	TRBV28	TRBJ2-1	CASTLWDRGEQFF	TGTGCCAGCACTCTCTGGGACAGGGGCGAACAGTTCTTC
NA	NA	TRBV6-5	TRBJ2-1	CASSSLTSFSYNEQFF	TGTGCCAGCAGTTCCCTAACTAGTTTCTCCTACAATGAGCAGTTCTTC
NA	NA	TRBV30	TRBJ1-2	CAWTKPGVYGYTF	TGTGCCTGGACTAAACCTGGTGTCTATGGCTACACCTTC
NA	NA	TRBV14	TRBJ2-3	CASSPQTAPRGWDTQYF	TGTGCCAGCAGCCCCCAGACAGCGCCTAGAGGATGGGATACGCAGTATTTT